This T cell receptor (beta chain) was obtained from a study of T cells in tumors after PD-1 blockade. Study-wide background: Excluded were patients with checkpoint blockade, immunosuppressants, or radiotherapy or other anti-cancer therapy within 4 weeks. Treatment was either pembrolizumab 200 mg every 3 weeks or cemiplimab 350 mg every 2 weeks. Overall study results and limits: Some novel exhausted tumor clones appeared in pre-treatment blood, suggesting peripheral recruitment.

Measured with immunoSEQ multiplex PCR; TCRdb has only the in-frame clones, and not every one. The data contain approximately 60,000 clones, around four fifths of them seen just once; the ten biggest clones take up roughly 13%. The ends lost 7 bases at V and 4 bases at J; junction bases unmatched: 6. The CDR3 length is 14 residues. CDR1 and CDR2 (germline): MNHEY, SVGAGI. Notes on this clone: The antigen is not known.

This receptor was obtained from a human donor with basal cell carcinoma. The chain carries TRBV6-5 and TRBJ1-1; the match to TRBD1 covers 10 bases. Sequenced here: PBMCs, sampled before anti-PD-1 treatment. In nucleotides, the CDR3 is TGTGCCAGCATCTGGGACAGGGGACGCACTGAAGCTTTCTTT. Translating gives CASIWDRGRTEAFF.